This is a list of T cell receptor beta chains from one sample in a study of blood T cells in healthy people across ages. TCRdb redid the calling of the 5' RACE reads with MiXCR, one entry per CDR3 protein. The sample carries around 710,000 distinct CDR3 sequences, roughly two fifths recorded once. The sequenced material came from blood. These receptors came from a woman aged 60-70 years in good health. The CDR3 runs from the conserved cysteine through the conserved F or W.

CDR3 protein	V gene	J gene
CASSEHTSANYNEQFF	TRBV7-2	TRBJ2-1
CASSVGDATYEQYF	TRBV11-2	TRBJ2-7
CASSQMTYSQETQYF	TRBV4-3	TRBJ2-5
CASSQGVGREQFF	TRBV3-1	TRBJ2-1
CASSLIAGGHEQYF	TRBV28	-
CASSPGSGNYGYTF	TRBV18	TRBJ1-2
CASWSSGSLQETQYF	TRBV6-2/TRBV6-3	TRBJ2-5
CASSTPPYNEQFF	TRBV7-9	TRBJ2-1
CASSLRASGSHQETQYF	TRBV12-3/TRBV12-4	TRBJ2-5
CSASKQGGPQYF	TRBV20-1	TRBJ2-3
CASSLSRIRRAGAGANVLTF	TRBV13	TRBJ2-6
CASSKAGQGYTYEQYF	TRBV21-1	TRBJ2-7
CATTGGDQPQHF	TRBV28	TRBJ1-5
CAISEGGNEKLFF	TRBV10-3	TRBJ1-4
CASSLATAYGYTF	TRBV7-9	TRBJ1-2
CSAPRLAGFTDTQYF	TRBV20-1	TRBJ2-3
CSARDLRLAGLFQYPFF	TRBV20-1	TRBJ2-2
CAISREGETQFF	TRBV10-3	TRBJ2-1
CASSDLGQTQHF	TRBV25-1	TRBJ1-5
CASPLGTLNTGELFF	TRBV12-3/TRBV12-4	TRBJ2-2
CASSYRTGVDYGYTF	TRBV6-6	TRBJ1-2
CSARKRGGNNEQFF	TRBV20-1	TRBJ2-1
CAIRSSGGQPDTDTQYF	TRBV10-3	TRBJ2-3
CASSVDPSPGDTQYF	TRBV9	TRBJ2-3
CASSLTEGGMQFF	TRBV7-3	TRBJ2-1
CSATIAGGTETQYF	TRBV20-1	TRBJ2-5
CASTTETGGTDTQYF	TRBV9	TRBJ2-3
CASSFDRGPVSGSYNEQFF	TRBV5-1	TRBJ2-1
CSARSHLTTGPRDSPLHF	TRBV20-1	TRBJ1-6
CSGKTSSSYNEQFF	TRBV29-1	TRBJ2-1
CACSAGQAIYKQYF	TRBV12-3/TRBV12-4	TRBJ2-4
CASSLSGLAEVTDTQYF	TRBV7-9	TRBJ2-3
CASSLVGTGLYGYTF	TRBV7-2	TRBJ1-2
CASSSQGLPLSEQYF	TRBV5-6	TRBJ2-7
CASSLNGRDTQYF	TRBV7-2	TRBJ2-3
CASSQDQPYEQYF	TRBV4-2	TRBJ2-7
CAISGRADSNTQYF	TRBV10-3	TRBJ2-3
CASKGNPYEQYF	TRBV28	TRBJ2-7
CASSPQDSLKNIQYF	TRBV18	TRBJ2-4